This T cell receptor beta chain was retrieved from a study of identical twins. A word on this clonotype: No antigen is known for it.

The CDR3 totals 17 residues. Germline V gene data show CDR1 as SGHDT and CDR2 as YYEEEE. V lost 2 bases and J lost 1, with 15 bases in between. One entry per CDR3 protein results from TCRdb running MiXCR on the 5' RACE reads. Of approximately 630,000 distinct CDR3 sequences listed, just over 7% are singletons. Study results and caveats: It was possible that invariant MAIT and iNKT cells partly confounded the zero-insertion analyses. Excess sharing between twins was weaker in beta out-of-frame sequences. Out-of-frame alpha sequences shared between twins exhibited an excess of low generation probability.

These data also featured in a second study, about yellow fever vaccine responses in identical twins.

The TCR originated in a woman younger than 30 in good health. The chain carries TRBV5-6 and TRBJ2-2, with D possibly matching TRBD2 (6 bases). Sequences were obtained from PBMCs. CDR3 nucleotide sequence: TGTGCCAGCAGCTTCGGGACTTGCAGACGGAACACCGGGGAGCTGTTTTTT. Amino acids: CASSFGTCRRNTGELFF.